The present entry profiles one TCR beta chain with its context. It has no known antigen specificity. The input lacks base qualities; no much larger clone sits a single base away. For CDR1 and CDR2, the germline V gene (reference sequence) lists LGHDT and YNNKEL. Spanning cysteine to phenylalanine, the CDR3 consists of 14 amino acids. The DNA shown is the 42-base CDR3, in frame from base 1. V is reduced by 4 bases and J by 7 bases, leaving a spacing of 13 bases between them. The collaborating institutions used their own protocols to collect whole blood in K2EDTA tubes. Collaborator samples were shipped for TCRbeta analysis as frozen whole blood, isolated PBMCs, or DNA extracted from either sample type. TCRbeta CDR3 regions were amplified from genomic DNA using the immunoSEQ Assay, a bias-controlled multiplex PCR. Concerning the study's data processing: The number of nucleated cells in each sample was estimated from the amplification of reference gene primers within the assay. To quantify the absolute abundance of each unique TCRbeta CDR3 rearrangement, sequence reads were collapsed and filtered. Productive Simpson clonality was computed per sample as the square root of Simpson's diversity index over productive rearrangements. The table comes from immuneACCESS by way of TCRdb, which keeps in-frame sequences with V and J called. Part of the clones is missing from these tables; in studies checked, under half for an unresolved V gene and the rest for unknown reasons. D and trimming were read from the DNA, whereas the V and J calls and clone size are those reported in that table. The sample table shows 250,000 or so clones, and 75% to 85% are seen once. 5.5% of the sample comes from the top ten.

The data stem from a study of blood T cell repertoires in COVID-19 (dated by TCRdb to about 2020). Regarding the research as a whole: Collaborator samples came from the United States, Italy and Spain and covered acute and convalescent phases of COVID-19. The prospective study material was composed of cDNA or gDNA derived from T cells, B-cell-depleted T cells, or PBMCs. Deeply sampled blood TCRbeta repertoires from subjects exposed to, actively infected with, or recovered from COVID-19 were included in the dataset. The repertoires were released in a freely available public database intended as a resource for research on the immune response to SARS-CoV-2. The samples were drawn from the first 160 participants of the ongoing ImmuneRACE study and from some 1,300 subjects provided by 6 global collaborators. Nearly every sample came with metadata listing a de-identified subject ID, COVID-19 status, age in years and sex. HLA class I and class II types, where available, came from metadata supplied by the sample provider rather than from assay-based typing. Points the paper makes about the study in general: The quantity of clinical and demographic metadata differed by source and by participant and was supplied without curation.

This TCR derives from a human donor in a cohort sampled during active COVID-19. The sample comprised peripheral blood. Recombination linked TRBV3-1 (or the pseudogene TRBV3-2) to TRBJ2-2, with a tentative D gene TRBD2 over 6 matching bases. This receptor carries the CDR3 CASSLKGGGGELFF. The nucleotides read TGTGCCAGCAGCCTAAAGGGAGGTGGCGGGGAGCTGTTTTTT.